Listed below are T cell receptor beta chains from one sample, sequenced in a study of T cells in pancreatic ductal adenocarcinoma. Produced via immunoSEQ multiplex PCR; TCRdb's table is partial and in-frame only. This sample has roughly 100,000 clones; over 90% occur once, and the top ten carry roughly 3.1%. The sequenced material came from PBMCs. The receptors were sampled from a human donor with pancreatic ductal adenocarcinoma. The CDR3 runs from the conserved cysteine through the conserved F or W. Each record gives: D gene, clone size, V gene, J gene, CDR3 DNA, CDR3 protein. D genes are given only for firm matches. For some rows the clone size is stated as once, few or many, or as a class when expanded; others skip it.

d_call: TRBD2
clone_size: -
v_call: TRBV5-1
j_call: TRBJ2-3
cdr3_nt: TGCGCCAGCAGCTTGGCCGGGACTAGCGGGTGGGATACGCAGTATTTT
cdr3_aa: CASSLAGTSGWDTQYF

d_call: -
clone_size: -
v_call: TRBV13
j_call: TRBJ2-1
cdr3_nt: TGTGCCAGCAGCTTAGCGGTTGAGCAGTTCTTC
cdr3_aa: CASSLAVEQFF

d_call: -
clone_size: -
v_call: TRBV5-1
j_call: TRBJ2-1
cdr3_nt: TGCGCCAGCAGCTTGGCTGGACAGAGATACAATGAGCAGTTCTTC
cdr3_aa: CASSLAGQRYNEQFF

d_call: -
clone_size: -
v_call: TRBV27
j_call: TRBJ2-7
cdr3_nt: TGTGCCAGCAGTTTATCATGGCAGATCTACGAGCAGTACTTC
cdr3_aa: CASSLSWQIYEQYF

d_call: TRBD2
clone_size: -
v_call: TRBV4-1
j_call: TRBJ2-7
cdr3_nt: TGCGCCAGCAGCCAACTTGGACTAGCGGCCTACGAGCAGTACTTC
cdr3_aa: CASSQLGLAAYEQYF

d_call: TRBD2
clone_size: -
v_call: TRBV19
j_call: TRBJ2-3
cdr3_nt: TGTGCCAGTAGTATCTTAGCGGGAGGCGCAGATACGCAGTATTTT
cdr3_aa: CASSILAGGADTQYF

d_call: -
clone_size: -
v_call: TRBV15
j_call: TRBJ1-1
cdr3_nt: TGTGCCACCAGCAGAGATCTAGGCCTTCCTCCTTCTGAAGCTTTCTTT
cdr3_aa: CATSRDLGLPPSEAFF

d_call: -
clone_size: -
v_call: TRBV5-6
j_call: TRBJ2-5
cdr3_nt: TGTGCCAGCAGCTTCAGGGGCCCTAACCAAGAGACCCAGTACTTC
cdr3_aa: CASSFRGPNQETQYF

d_call: -
clone_size: -
v_call: TRBV18
j_call: TRBJ2-7
cdr3_nt: TGTGCCAGCTCACCACAGGCAGGGTTGTACGAGCAGTACTTC
cdr3_aa: CASSPQAGLYEQYF

d_call: TRBD2
clone_size: -
v_call: TRBV4-2
j_call: TRBJ2-7
cdr3_nt: TGTGCCAGCAGCCAAGATGAGTTAGCGGGAGGGAACGAGCAGTACTTC
cdr3_aa: CASSQDELAGGNEQYF

d_call: -
clone_size: -
v_call: TRBV5-4
j_call: TRBJ1-2
cdr3_nt: TGTGCCAGCAGTTCCCGGACGGAGGGCAGATATGGCTACACCTTC
cdr3_aa: CASSSRTEGRYGYTF

d_call: TRBD1
clone_size: -
v_call: TRBV5-1
j_call: TRBJ1-4
cdr3_nt: TGCGCCAGCAGCGTAACAGGGGATGCTGAAAAACTGTTTTTT
cdr3_aa: CASSVTGDAEKLFF

d_call: -
clone_size: -
v_call: TRBV6-9
j_call: TRBJ1-3
cdr3_nt: TGTGCCAGCTCCCTTGGAGGGGGAAACACCATATATTTT
cdr3_aa: CASSLGGGNTIYF

d_call: TRBD1
clone_size: -
v_call: TRBV18
j_call: TRBJ2-7
cdr3_nt: TGTGCCAGCTCACCACGCACTCCGGGACAGGGACCCTACGAGCAGTACTTC
cdr3_aa: CASSPRTPGQGPYEQYF

d_call: TRBD1
clone_size: -
v_call: TRBV29-1
j_call: TRBJ2-7
cdr3_nt: TGCAGCGTGGACAGGGGGCTGGATGACGAGCAGTACTTC
cdr3_aa: CSVDRGLDDEQYF

d_call: TRBD1
clone_size: -
v_call: TRBV7-2
j_call: TRBJ1-5
cdr3_nt: TGTGCCAGCAGCTTAGCGGGGGACAGCCGAAATCAGCCCCAGCATTTT
cdr3_aa: CASSLAGDSRNQPQHF

d_call: -
clone_size: -
v_call: TRBV30
j_call: TRBJ1-4
cdr3_nt: TGTGCCTGGACGAGTAGGGGCGGCAGCAATGAAAAACTGTTTTTT
cdr3_aa: CAWTSRGGSNEKLFF

d_call: -
clone_size: -
v_call: TRBV28
j_call: TRBJ1-5
cdr3_nt: TGTGCCAGCAGTCTCCCCTTATCGCCCCAGCATTTT
cdr3_aa: CASSLPLSPQHF

d_call: -
clone_size: -
v_call: TRBV11-2
j_call: TRBJ2-5
cdr3_nt: TGTGCCAGCAGCTTATTTTCGGAGACCCAGTACTTC
cdr3_aa: CASSLFSETQYF

d_call: -
clone_size: once
v_call: TRBV5-1
j_call: TRBJ2-1
cdr3_nt: TGCGCCAGCAGCTTGGCCGTCGGGAGCGGTGGCAATGAGCAGTTCTTC
cdr3_aa: CASSLAVGSGGNEQFF

d_call: TRBD2
clone_size: -
v_call: TRBV18
j_call: TRBJ2-7
cdr3_nt: TGTGCCAGCTCACCAGGTGTAGCGGGAGGAGTCCACGAGCAGTACTTC
cdr3_aa: CASSPGVAGGVHEQYF

d_call: -
clone_size: -
v_call: TRBV11-3
j_call: TRBJ2-1
cdr3_nt: TGTGCCAGCAGCTTAGACACGTGGACAGCCCAGTTCTTC
cdr3_aa: CASSLDTWTAQFF

d_call: -
clone_size: -
v_call: TRBV25-1
j_call: TRBJ1-5
cdr3_nt: TGTGCCAGCAGTGAACGGGAAAGACAGCCCCAGCATTTT
cdr3_aa: CASSERERQPQHF

d_call: TRBD2
clone_size: -
v_call: TRBV7-3
j_call: TRBJ2-3
cdr3_nt: TGTGCCAGCAGCCAAACTAGCGGGAGTATGTCAGATACGCAGTATTTT
cdr3_aa: CASSQTSGSMSDTQYF

d_call: -
clone_size: -
v_call: TRBV10-1
j_call: TRBJ2-7
cdr3_nt: TGCGCCACCGGGTTTGCGTCGTCGCACGAGCAGTACTTC
cdr3_aa: CATGFASSHEQYF

d_call: -
clone_size: -
v_call: TRBV18
j_call: TRBJ2-7
cdr3_nt: TGTGCCAGCTCAAACAGGGACGCCTCCTACGAGCAGTACTTC
cdr3_aa: CASSNRDASYEQYF

d_call: -
clone_size: once
v_call: TRBV30
j_call: TRBJ2-5
cdr3_nt: TGTGCCTGGGGTCGCGGAGGGGATAGGAGGGAGACCCAGTACTTC
cdr3_aa: CAWGRGGDRRETQYF

d_call: TRBD1
clone_size: once
v_call: TRBV27
j_call: TRBJ2-7
cdr3_nt: TGTGCCAGCAGGAGGGGACAGATTAACGAGCAGTACTTC
cdr3_aa: CASRRGQINEQYF

d_call: -
clone_size: -
v_call: TRBV18
j_call: TRBJ2-2
cdr3_nt: TGTGCCAGCTCACCACCGGTAGGACACCCCCGAATGGAGCTGTTTTTT
cdr3_aa: CASSPPVGHPRMELFF

d_call: -
clone_size: -
v_call: TRBV5-4
j_call: TRBJ2-3
cdr3_nt: TGTGCCAGCAGAACGAGGCCCGGGGATACGCAGTATTTT
cdr3_aa: CASRTRPGDTQYF

d_call: -
clone_size: -
v_call: TRBV11-3
j_call: TRBJ2-1
cdr3_nt: TGTGCCAGCAGTTTAGGGGGGGGCTATGAGCAGTTCTTC
cdr3_aa: CASSLGGGYEQFF

d_call: TRBD1
clone_size: -
v_call: TRBV19
j_call: TRBJ1-1
cdr3_nt: TGTGCCAGTACCCCGGACAGGGAGCTCTTCGGGGCTTTCTTT
cdr3_aa: CASTPDRELFGAFF

d_call: -
clone_size: -
v_call: TRBV10-3
j_call: TRBJ1-1
cdr3_nt: TGTGCCATCAGTGAGTCCGACACTGAAGCTTTCTTT
cdr3_aa: CAISESDTEAFF

d_call: TRBD2
clone_size: -
v_call: TRBV7-9
j_call: TRBJ2-5
cdr3_nt: TGTGCCAGCAGCTTGACAGCGGGGCAAGAGACCCAGTACTTC
cdr3_aa: CASSLTAGQETQYF

d_call: -
clone_size: -
v_call: TRBV4-1
j_call: TRBJ1-4
cdr3_nt: TGCGCCAGCAGCCAAGCTGGGACATACGAAAAACTGTTTTTT
cdr3_aa: CASSQAGTYEKLFF

d_call: -
clone_size: -
v_call: TRBV21-1
j_call: TRBJ2-3
cdr3_nt: TGTGCCAGCAGCAAAGCCCCGGGGGACAGAAAGACACTATCTAGCACAGATACGCAGTATTTT
cdr3_aa: CASSKAPGDRKTLSSTDTQYF

d_call: TRBD1
clone_size: few
v_call: TRBV5-1
j_call: TRBJ2-2
cdr3_nt: TGCGCCAGCAGCTTTTTCGACAGGGTCAGCGGGGAGCTGTTTTTT
cdr3_aa: CASSFFDRVSGELFF

d_call: -
clone_size: once
v_call: TRBV28
j_call: TRBJ1-4
cdr3_nt: TGTGCCAGCAGTTCCGGACAGCATCGGGAAAAACTGTTTTTT
cdr3_aa: CASSSGQHREKLFF

d_call: -
clone_size: -
v_call: TRBV11-2
j_call: TRBJ1-1
cdr3_nt: TGTGCCAGCAGCTTCCAGGGTAACACTGAAGCTTTCTTT
cdr3_aa: CASSFQGNTEAFF

d_call: TRBD2
clone_size: -
v_call: TRBV5-8
j_call: TRBJ2-7
cdr3_nt: TGTGCCAGCAGGACCTGGACTAGCGGGGCCTACGAGCAGTACTTC
cdr3_aa: CASRTWTSGAYEQYF

d_call: -
clone_size: -
v_call: TRBV4-2
j_call: TRBJ1-2
cdr3_nt: TGTGCCAGCAGCCAAGATTTACAGTTGGGCTATGGCTACACCTTC
cdr3_aa: CASSQDLQLGYGYTF

d_call: -
clone_size: -
v_call: TRBV7-2
j_call: TRBJ2-1
cdr3_nt: TGTGCCAGCAGCTTATCCCAGACTAATGAGCAGTTCTTC
cdr3_aa: CASSLSQTNEQFF

d_call: TRBD1
clone_size: -
v_call: TRBV5-1
j_call: TRBJ2-7
cdr3_nt: TGCGCCAGCAGCTTGACAGGGGAAGGCTACGAGCAGTACTTC
cdr3_aa: CASSLTGEGYEQYF

d_call: TRBD2
clone_size: -
v_call: TRBV28
j_call: TRBJ2-1
cdr3_nt: TGTGCATCTACGGGACTAGCATTTTACAATGAGCAGTTCTTC
cdr3_aa: CASTGLAFYNEQFF

d_call: TRBD1
clone_size: once
v_call: TRBV5-1
j_call: TRBJ2-5
cdr3_nt: TGCGCCAGCAGCACCGGGACAGCACAAGAGACCCAGTACTTC
cdr3_aa: CASSTGTAQETQYF

d_call: TRBD1
clone_size: -
v_call: TRBV7-9
j_call: TRBJ2-5
cdr3_nt: TGTGCCAGCAGCTTGACCGGGACAGGGTTTCATGAGACCCAGTACTTC
cdr3_aa: CASSLTGTGFHETQYF

d_call: TRBD2
clone_size: -
v_call: TRBV7-8
j_call: TRBJ2-5
cdr3_nt: TGTGCCTCGGGGACTAGCGTTTCGAGTGAGACCCAGTACTTC
cdr3_aa: CASGTSVSSETQYF

d_call: TRBD1
clone_size: -
v_call: TRBV4-2
j_call: TRBJ1-5
cdr3_nt: TGTGCCAGCAGCCAAGAGGGACAGGGGTCTCAGAGCAATCAGCCCCAGCATTTT
cdr3_aa: CASSQEGQGSQSNQPQHF

d_call: -
clone_size: -
v_call: TRBV11-2
j_call: TRBJ1-3
cdr3_nt: TGTGCCAGCAGCTCCGGAGAGGACACCATATATTTT
cdr3_aa: CASSSGEDTIYF

d_call: TRBD1
clone_size: -
v_call: TRBV27
j_call: TRBJ2-2
cdr3_nt: TGTGCCAGCAGTTTTGACAGGGGGCTAGGCACCGGGGAGCTGTTTTTT
cdr3_aa: CASSFDRGLGTGELFF

d_call: -
clone_size: once
v_call: TRBV4-3
j_call: TRBJ1-4
cdr3_nt: TGCGCCAGCAGCCAGCAGACAGGCGGAGGCGCAAAACTGTTTTTT
cdr3_aa: CASSQQTGGGAKLFF

d_call: -
clone_size: -
v_call: TRBV19
j_call: TRBJ1-5
cdr3_nt: TGTGCCAGTAGTATAGGTGTGGAGGGAGTTTATAGCAATCAGCCCCAGCATTTT
cdr3_aa: CASSIGVEGVYSNQPQHF

d_call: TRBD1
clone_size: -
v_call: TRBV5-1
j_call: TRBJ1-1
cdr3_nt: TGCGCCAGCAGCTTGGGACAGGGTGAGACTGAAGCTTTCTTT
cdr3_aa: CASSLGQGETEAFF

d_call: -
clone_size: -
v_call: TRBV28
j_call: TRBJ1-2
cdr3_nt: TGTGCCAGCAAACCATCAGGGTATGGCTACACCTTC
cdr3_aa: CASKPSGYGYTF

d_call: -
clone_size: -
v_call: TRBV2
j_call: TRBJ2-7
cdr3_nt: TGTGCCAGCAGACGCGAACAGGCGAGCTACGAGCAGTACTTC
cdr3_aa: CASRREQASYEQYF

d_call: TRBD2
clone_size: -
v_call: TRBV5-1
j_call: TRBJ2-3
cdr3_nt: TGCGCCAGCAGCACGGGGACTAGCGGGAACCACGGAGGAGATACGCAGTATTTT
cdr3_aa: CASSTGTSGNHGGDTQYF

d_call: TRBD2
clone_size: -
v_call: TRBV2
j_call: TRBJ2-2
cdr3_nt: TGTGCCAGCCTGATAACGGGAGGGCCTACCGGGGAGCTGTTTTTT
cdr3_aa: CASLITGGPTGELFF

d_call: -
clone_size: -
v_call: TRBV6-5
j_call: TRBJ1-2
cdr3_nt: TGTGCCAGCAGTTACGGGGGAGGCTATGGCTACACCTTC
cdr3_aa: CASSYGGGYGYTF

d_call: -
clone_size: few
v_call: TRBV10-3
j_call: TRBJ1-5
cdr3_nt: TGTGCCATCAGTGGGGACTGGGGGGGGTCGCAGCCCCAGCATTTT
cdr3_aa: CAISGDWGGSQPQHF

d_call: -
clone_size: -
v_call: TRBV5-6
j_call: TRBJ2-2
cdr3_nt: TGTGCCAGCAGTGACCGGGGGTGGGGGGAGCTGTTTTTT
cdr3_aa: CASSDRGWGELFF